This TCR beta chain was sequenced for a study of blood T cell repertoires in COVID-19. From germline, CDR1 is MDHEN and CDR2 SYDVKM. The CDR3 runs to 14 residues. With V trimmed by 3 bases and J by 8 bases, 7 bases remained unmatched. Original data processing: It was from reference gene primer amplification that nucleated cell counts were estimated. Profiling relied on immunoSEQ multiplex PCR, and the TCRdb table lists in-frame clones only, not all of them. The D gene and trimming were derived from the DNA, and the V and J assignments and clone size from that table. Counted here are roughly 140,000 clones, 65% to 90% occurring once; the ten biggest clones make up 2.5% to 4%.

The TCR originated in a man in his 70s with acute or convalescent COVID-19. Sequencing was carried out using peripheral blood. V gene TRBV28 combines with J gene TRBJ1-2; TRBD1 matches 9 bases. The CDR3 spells CASSLGTGQRGYTF. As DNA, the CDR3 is TGTGCCAGCAGTTTGGGGACAGGGCAAAGGGGCTACACCTTC.